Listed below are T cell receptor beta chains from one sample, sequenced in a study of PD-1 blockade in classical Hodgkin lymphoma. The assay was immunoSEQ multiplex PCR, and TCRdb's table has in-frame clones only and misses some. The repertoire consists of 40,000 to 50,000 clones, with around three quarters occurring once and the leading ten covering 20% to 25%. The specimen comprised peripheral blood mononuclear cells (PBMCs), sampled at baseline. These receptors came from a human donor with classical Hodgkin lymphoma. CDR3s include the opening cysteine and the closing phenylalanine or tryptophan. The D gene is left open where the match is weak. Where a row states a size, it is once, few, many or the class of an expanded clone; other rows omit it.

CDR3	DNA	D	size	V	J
CASSPPNSPALQPQHF	TGTGCCAGCTCACCACCGAACAGCCCAGCCTTACAGCCCCAGCATTTT	NA	once	TRBV18	TRBJ1-5
CASSIALLAEETQYF	TGTGCCAGCAGCATAGCCCTACTAGCAGAAGAGACCCAGTACTTC	NA	NA	TRBV7-2	TRBJ2-5
CASTPRGGRAQSPYNEQFF	TGTGCCAGTACCCCAAGGGGCGGGAGGGCTCAAAGTCCCTACAATGAGCAGTTCTTC	TRBD2	NA	TRBV19	TRBJ2-1
CASSGSSGWDSSYNEQFF	TGTGCCAGCAGTGGGTCTAGCGGGTGGGATAGCTCCTACAATGAGCAGTTCTTC	TRBD2	NA	TRBV7-9	TRBJ2-1
CASRAETVTYEQYF	TGTGCCAGCAGGGCCGAAACAGTTACCTACGAGCAGTACTTC	NA	NA	TRBV6-5	TRBJ2-7
CATQDREDEQYF	TGTGCCACCCAGGACAGGGAGGACGAGCAGTACTTC	TRBD1	NA	TRBV19	TRBJ2-7
CAWSVGQGNQPQHF	TGTGCCTGGAGTGTGGGACAGGGTAATCAGCCCCAGCATTTT	TRBD1	NA	TRBV30	TRBJ1-5
CAWGGGLGDTDTQYF	TGTGCCTGGGGGGGAGGACTAGGGGACACAGATACGCAGTATTTT	TRBD2	NA	TRBV30	TRBJ2-3
CASSLDRGTGNTIYF	TGTGCCAGCAGCTTAGACAGGGGGACTGGAAACACCATATATTTT	TRBD1	once	TRBV5-4	TRBJ1-3
CASSPQSLAGQPQHF	TGTGCCAGCAGCCCCCAAAGTTTGGCGGGTCAGCCCCAGCATTTT	NA	few	TRBV7-2	TRBJ1-5
CASSERAGGVTGELFF	TGTGCCAGCAGTGAAAGAGCGGGAGGCGTCACCGGGGAGCTGTTTTTT	TRBD2	NA	TRBV2	TRBJ2-2
CASSLKGTGTRAEAFF	TGTGCCAGCAGCTTAAAGGGTACAGGGACGAGAGCTGAAGCTTTCTTT	NA	few	TRBV7-3	TRBJ1-1
CASSLPGQGYEQYF	TGTGCCAGCAGTTTACCGGGACAGGGGTACGAGCAGTACTTC	TRBD1	NA	TRBV27	TRBJ2-7
CASSPPNTGELFF	TGTGCCAGCTCACCACCCAACACCGGGGAGCTGTTTTTT	NA	NA	TRBV18	TRBJ2-2
CASSLSGGLYYPEQFF	TGTGCCAGCAGTCTCTCAGGGGGGCTCTACTATCCTGAGCAGTTCTTC	NA	NA	TRBV27	TRBJ2-1
CASSLEAGELFF	TGTGCCAGCAGCTTAGAGGCCGGGGAGCTGTTTTTT	NA	NA	TRBV7-9	TRBJ2-2
CASSFASRYNEQFF	TGTGCCAGCAGTTTTGCCAGTCGATACAATGAGCAGTTCTTC	NA	few	TRBV28	TRBJ2-1
CASRGGLATTDTQYF	TGTGCCAGCAGGGGTGGACTAGCGACGACAGATACGCAGTATTTT	TRBD2	few	TRBV2	TRBJ2-3
CAWSAMRATDTQYF	TGTGCCTGGAGTGCTATGCGGGCCACAGATACGCAGTATTTT	NA	few	TRBV30	TRBJ2-3
CAIKQQNNEQFF	TGTGCCATCAAACAGCAAAACAATGAGCAGTTCTTC	NA	NA	TRBV10-3	TRBJ2-1
CASSQLPGTDTQYF	TGTGCCAGCAGCCAACTACCAGGCACAGATACGCAGTATTTT	NA	NA	TRBV14	TRBJ2-3
CASSSGTGVSEQYF	TGTGCCAGTAGTAGCGGGACAGGGGTGAGTGAGCAGTACTTC	TRBD1	few	TRBV19	TRBJ2-7
CASSIGTATNEKLFF	TGTGCCAGTAGTATAGGGACGGCCACTAATGAAAAACTGTTTTTT	NA	NA	TRBV19	TRBJ1-4
CASSVDPKPTGVGNSPLHF	TGTGCCAGCAGCGTAGACCCTAAACCCACGGGGGTGGGAAATTCACCCCTCCACTTT	NA	NA	TRBV9	TRBJ1-6
CSVVRRVSQETQYF	TGCAGCGTTGTGAGACGAGTTTCCCAAGAGACCCAGTACTTC	NA	few	TRBV29-1	TRBJ2-5
CASSLTIGGEQFF	TGTGCCAGCAGCTTAACAATTGGAGGTGAGCAGTTCTTC	NA	NA	TRBV7-2	TRBJ2-1
CASRRAGANVLTF	TGTGCCAGCAGGCGGGCGGGGGCCAACGTCCTGACTTTC	NA	NA	TRBV6-1	TRBJ2-6
CASSFGLNYGYTF	TGTGCCAGCAGCTTCGGACTAAACTATGGCTACACCTTC	NA	once	TRBV7-2	TRBJ1-2
CASSFGREGTEAFF	TGTGCCAGCAGTTTCGGCCGGGAGGGCACTGAAGCTTTCTTT	NA	NA	TRBV6-6	TRBJ1-1
CASSQLTGANTGELFF	TGCGCCAGCAGCCAGTTGACAGGGGCAAACACCGGGGAGCTGTTTTTT	TRBD1	NA	TRBV4-3	TRBJ2-2
CASSLGTSTDGYTF	TGTGCCAGCAGCTTGGGGACAAGTACAGATGGCTACACCTTC	NA	few	TRBV5-4	TRBJ1-2
CASSLRDYEQYF	TGTGCCAGCAGCTTACGAGACTACGAGCAGTACTTC	NA	once	TRBV13	TRBJ2-7
CASSLRPATNEKLFF	TGCGCCAGCAGCCTACGACCCGCAACTAATGAAAAACTGTTTTTT	NA	NA	TRBV4-3	TRBJ1-4
CASSLLSGAEAFF	TGTGCCAGCAGCTTACTTTCGGGGGCTGAAGCTTTCTTT	NA	NA	TRBV7-9	TRBJ1-1
CASSDTYEQYF	TGTGCCAGCAGCGATACCTACGAGCAGTACTTC	NA	NA	TRBV6-6	TRBJ2-7
CAWSRGLGTDTQYF	TGTGCCTGGAGTCGGGGGCTTGGCACAGATACGCAGTATTTT	NA	NA	TRBV30	TRBJ2-3
CASRGRTGELFF	TGTGCCAGCAGGGGGCGCACCGGGGAGCTGTTTTTT	NA	once	TRBV27	TRBJ2-2
CATSISYSNQPQHF	TGTGCCACCAGCATATCATATAGCAATCAGCCCCAGCATTTT	NA	NA	TRBV15	TRBJ1-5
CAWTRPGLAGNTGELFF	TGTGCCTGGACCCGGCCAGGTCTAGCGGGCAACACCGGGGAGCTGTTTTTT	TRBD2	NA	TRBV30	TRBJ2-2
CASSQEGRFKSYTF	TGTGCCAGCAGCCAAGAAGGCAGGTTCAAAAGCTACACCTTC	NA	NA	TRBV14	TRBJ1-2
CATSSQQGPGAFF	TGTGCCACCAGCAGCCAACAGGGCCCTGGCGCTTTCTTT	NA	NA	TRBV15	TRBJ1-1
CASSFGQDLYGYTF	TGTGCCAGCAGCTTCGGACAGGATCTCTATGGCTACACCTTC	TRBD1	NA	TRBV5-6	TRBJ1-2
CASSFQGNQPQHF	TGTGCCAGCAGCTTCCAGGGAAATCAGCCCCAGCATTTT	NA	NA	TRBV7-2	TRBJ1-5
CASSLTPGTGIEAFF	TGTGCCAGCAGCTTGACCCCTGGGACAGGGATTGAAGCTTTCTTT	TRBD1	NA	TRBV7-2	TRBJ1-1